This TCR beta chain was sequenced in a study of T cell responses to AZD1222 COVID-19 vaccine. Clones were read by immunoSEQ multiplex PCR, and TCRdb kept only the in-frame ones, dropping some. The sample includes tens of thousands of clones, over 85% of them seen just once. The germline CDR1 and CDR2 sequences are LGHNA and YNFKEQ. Deletions cut 4 bases from V and 4 bases from J, with 22 bases between. The CDR3 is made up of 17 amino acids. The clonotype comes from an adult in good health. The sample was peripheral blood, taken on day 0 of AZD1222 vaccination. The chain uses TRBV4-2 and TRBJ1-2, with D perhaps TRBD1 (5 bases). DNA for the CDR3: TGTGCCAGCAGCCTACCACGGGGGGAGGAGTCAGTCTATGGCTACACCTTC. Translating it yields CASSLPRGEESVYGYTF.